Listed here are 8 T cell receptor beta chains from one sample, sequenced in a study of read filtering for tumor transcriptome and immune sequencing. The library was built from roughly 400 ng RNA with molecular barcoded adaptors for alpha/delta and beta/gamma chains. TCRdb redid the calling of the reads with MiXCR, one entry per CDR3 protein. The sample consists of 25,000 or so distinct CDR3 sequences, about 20% of them appearing once. The sample was a population of CD138-negative cells sorted from bone marrow. The source is a donor older than 35 with multiple myeloma.

This clonotype came up many times. The V gene is TRBV5-1, the J gene TRBJ2-1; TRBD2 matches at 11 bases. The CDR3 loop spans 15 amino acids. The germline V gene has CDR1 SGHRS and CDR2 YFSETQ. Trimming at V came to 2 bases and at J to 5 bases, leaving 3 bases not matched to a gene. CDR3 amino acids: CASSFGLAGHNEQFF. The CDR3 DNA sequence: TGCGCCAGCAGCTTCGGACTAGCGGGCCACAATGAGCAGTTCTTC.

This clonotype was seen only once. The genes are TRBV28 and TRBJ2-4, with D possibly TRBD2 on 6 matching bases. The V and J ends lost 6 bases and 0 bases respectively, with 12 bases between them. The CDR3 is 15 residues long. Germline values: CDR1 MDHEN, CDR2 SYDVKM. The CDR3 sequence: CASRGGIIAKNIQYF. CDR3 bases: TGTGCCAGCAGGGGGGGAATTATAGCCAAAAACATTCAGTACTTC. Full variable domain (rest looked up from reference TRBV28 and TRBJ2-4): DVKVTQSSRYLVKRTGEKVFLECVQDMDHENMFWYRQDPGLGLRLIYFSYDVKMKEKGDIPEGYSVSREKKERFSLILESASTNQTSMYLCASRGGIIAKNIQYFGAGTRLSVL.

This clonotype has at least ten counts. The gene calls are TRBV29-1 and TRBJ2-3, with D perhaps TRBD2 (6 bases). With 4 bases removed from V and 7 bases from J, the gap between germline ends came to 15 bases. This CDR3 region has 13 residues. Germline-derived CDR1 and CDR2 are SQVTM and ANQGSEA. CDR3 sequence reads: CSVAGEHKNTQYF. CDR3 nucleotides: TGCAGCGTTGCGGGAGAGCACAAGAATACGCAGTATTTT.

This clonotype was counted at least ten times. The V call is TRBV12-3 or TRBV12-4, the J call TRBJ2-1; D gene ambiguous. The CDR3 spans 13 residues. V was clipped by 10 bases and J by 4 bases, with 14 bases between them. The CDR3 region is CANTQENYNEQFF. The DNA of the CDR3 is TGTGCCAACACCCAGGAGAATTACAATGAGCAGTTCTTC.

This clonotype ranks as medium-sized (0.01 to 0.1%). The chain links TRBV28 to TRBJ2-1, with 8 nucleotides matching TRBD1. The junction had 14 bases not matched to a gene; V was cut back by 6 bases and J by 7 bases. The CDR3 contains 16 residues. CDR1 and CDR2 (germline): MDHEN, SYDVKM. Written as DNA, the CDR3 is TGTGCCAGCAGGGGACACAGGGGGAGTGTGATTAATGAGCAGTTCTTC. Translating gives CASRGHRGSVINEQFF.

This clonotype was picked up many times. The chain is built from TRBV12-3 or TRBV12-4 and TRBJ1-1, with D maybe TRBD1 (6 bases). The CDR3 totals 15 residues. Between the trimmed V and J ends, which lost 6 bases and 6 bases, there was a span of 20 bases. CDR3 in DNA: TGTGCCAGCAGCCGGGGACAACCAGGATCCGCTGAAGCTTTCTTT. This codes for CASSRGQPGSAEAFF.

Concerning this clonotype itself: With a much larger clone just one base away, this may be a read error. Lacking the conserved final phenylalanine or tryptophan, this CDR3 likely reflects a read error. The chain carries TRBV16 and TRBJ2-1; the match to TRBD2 covers 8 bases. The CDR3 length is 17 residues. The J segment lost 0 bases and the V segment lost 4 bases, leaving 8 bases of the junction unmatched. CDR1 is KGHSY, CDR2 FQNENV, per germline. For the CDR3, the DNA is TGTGCCAGCAGCCCGAGACTAGCGCTAAGCTCCTACAATGAGCAGTTCCTC. Protein product: CASSPRLALSSYNEQFL.

V is TRBV7-9 and J is TRBJ1-6, with D uncertain. The V gene's germline CDR1 is SEHNR and CDR2 FQNEAQ (reference sequence). The CDR3 consists of 14 residues. V was cut by 1 base and J by 7 bases, with 8 bases left in between. The CDR3 DNA is TGTGCCAGCAGCTTAGGGGAGTTGAATTCACCCCTCCACTTT. It is translated as CASSLGELNSPLHF. The variable domain in full, with the rest retrieved from reference TRBV7-9 and TRBJ1-6, is DTGVSQNPRHKITKRGQNVTFRCDPISEHNRLYWYRQTLGQGPEFLTYFQNEAQLEKSRLLSDRFSAERPKGSFSTLEIQRTEQGDSAMYLCASSLGELNSPLHFGNGTRLTVT.